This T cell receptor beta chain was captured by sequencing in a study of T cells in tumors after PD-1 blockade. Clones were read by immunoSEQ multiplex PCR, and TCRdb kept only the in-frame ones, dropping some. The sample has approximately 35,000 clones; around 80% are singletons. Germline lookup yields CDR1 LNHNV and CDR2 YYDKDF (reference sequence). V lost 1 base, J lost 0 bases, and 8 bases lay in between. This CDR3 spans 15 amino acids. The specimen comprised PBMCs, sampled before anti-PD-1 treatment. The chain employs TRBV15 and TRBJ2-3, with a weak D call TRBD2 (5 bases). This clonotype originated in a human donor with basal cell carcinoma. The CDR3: CATSRGGPSTDTQYF. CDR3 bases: TGTGCCACCAGCAGAGGCGGGCCTAGCACAGATACGCAGTATTTT.